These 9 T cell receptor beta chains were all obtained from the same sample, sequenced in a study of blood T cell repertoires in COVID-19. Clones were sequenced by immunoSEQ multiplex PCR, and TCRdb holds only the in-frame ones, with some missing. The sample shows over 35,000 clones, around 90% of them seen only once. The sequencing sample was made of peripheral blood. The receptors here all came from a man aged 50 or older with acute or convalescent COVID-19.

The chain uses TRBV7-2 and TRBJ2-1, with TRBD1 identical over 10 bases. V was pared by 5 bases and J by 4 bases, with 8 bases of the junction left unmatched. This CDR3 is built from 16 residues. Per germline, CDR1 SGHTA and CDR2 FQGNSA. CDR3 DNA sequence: TGTGCCAGCAGCCGGGCGACAGGGGGCATGTACAATGAGCAGTTCTTC. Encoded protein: CASSRATGGMYNEQFF.

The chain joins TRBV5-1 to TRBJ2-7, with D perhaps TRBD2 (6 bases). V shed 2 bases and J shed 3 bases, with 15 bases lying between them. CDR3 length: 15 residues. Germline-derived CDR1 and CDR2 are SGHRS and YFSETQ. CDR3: CASSFGLSGVYEQYF. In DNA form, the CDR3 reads TGCGCCAGCAGCTTTGGCCTGTCGGGAGTCTACGAGCAGTACTTC. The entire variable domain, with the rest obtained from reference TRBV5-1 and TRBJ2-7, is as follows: KAGVTQTPRYLIKTRGQQVTLSCSPISGHRSVSWYQQTPGQGLQFLFEYFSETQRNKGNFPGRFSGRQFSNSRSEMNVSTLELGDSALYLCASSFGLSGVYEQYFGPGTRLTVT.

Here the CDR3 DNA reads TGTGCCAGCAGCCAAGTTCACTGGTACGAGCAGTACTTC. It is translated as CASSQVHWYEQYF. V is TRBV3-1 (or the pseudogene TRBV3-2) and J is TRBJ2-7; no clear D. The CDR3 runs to 13 residues. Trimming took off 1 base at V and 4 bases at J, with 8 bases between the two ends. From germline, CDR1 is LGHDT and CDR2 YNNKEL (reference sequence).

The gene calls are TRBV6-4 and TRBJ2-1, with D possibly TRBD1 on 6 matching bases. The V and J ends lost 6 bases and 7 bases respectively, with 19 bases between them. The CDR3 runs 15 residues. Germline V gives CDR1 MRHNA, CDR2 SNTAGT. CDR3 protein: CASSNLLQGMNEQFF. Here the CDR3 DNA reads TGTGCCAGCAGCAATCTTCTCCAGGGGATGAATGAGCAGTTCTTC.

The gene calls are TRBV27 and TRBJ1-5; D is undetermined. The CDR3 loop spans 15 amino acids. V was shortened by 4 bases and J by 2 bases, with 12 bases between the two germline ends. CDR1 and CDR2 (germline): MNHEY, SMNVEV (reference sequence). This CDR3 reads CASSSSGPRNQPQHF. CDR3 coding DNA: TGTGCCAGCAGTTCATCCGGTCCTCGCAATCAGCCCCAGCATTTT.

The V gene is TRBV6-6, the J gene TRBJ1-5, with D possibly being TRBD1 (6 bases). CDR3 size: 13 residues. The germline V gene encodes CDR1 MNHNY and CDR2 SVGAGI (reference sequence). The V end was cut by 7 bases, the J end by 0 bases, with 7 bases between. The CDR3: CASKDSSNQPQHF. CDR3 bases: TGTGCCAGCAAGGACAGTAGCAATCAGCCCCAGCATTTT.

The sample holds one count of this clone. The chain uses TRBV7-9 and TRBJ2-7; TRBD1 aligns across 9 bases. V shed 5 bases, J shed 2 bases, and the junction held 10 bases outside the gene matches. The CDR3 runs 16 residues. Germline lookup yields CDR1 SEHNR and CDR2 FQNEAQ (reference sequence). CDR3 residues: CASSPQTGTGTYEQYF. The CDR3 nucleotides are TGTGCCAGCAGCCCCCAGACCGGGACAGGGACCTACGAGCAGTACTTC.

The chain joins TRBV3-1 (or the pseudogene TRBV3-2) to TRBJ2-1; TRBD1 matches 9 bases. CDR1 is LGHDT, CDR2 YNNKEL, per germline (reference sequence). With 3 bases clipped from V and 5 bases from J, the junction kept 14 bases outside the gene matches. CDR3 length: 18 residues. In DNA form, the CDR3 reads TGTGCCAGCAGCCATCCGGGACAGGGCCCCGGGGGCGACAATGAGCAGTTCTTC. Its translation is CASSHPGQGPGGDNEQFF.

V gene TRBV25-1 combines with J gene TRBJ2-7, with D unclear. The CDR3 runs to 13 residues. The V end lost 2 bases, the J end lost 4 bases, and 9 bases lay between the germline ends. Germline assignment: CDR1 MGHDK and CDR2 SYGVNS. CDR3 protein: CASSEPARYEQYF. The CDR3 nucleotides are TGTGCCAGCAGTGAACCCGCCAGGTACGAGCAGTACTTC.